The clone carrying this TCR beta chain was observed at least ten times. Its matching antigen is unknown. This specimen comes from a study of T cells in Graves' hyperthyroidism and ophthalmopathy. General study points: Most thyroid clonotypes with frequency above 0.001 were detected in blood.

V was trimmed by 6 bases and J by 3 bases, leaving 6 bases between them. Germline CDR1 and CDR2: SEHNR and FQNEAQ (reference sequence). The CDR3 has 11 amino acids. Diagnoses rested on clinical symptoms, serum thyroxine and TRAb, thyroid ultrasound and orbital computed tomography. TCR beta CDR3 regions were amplified from RNA. TCR CDR3 underwent first-round RT-PCR with the HTBI primer set. One entry per CDR3 protein, called by TCRdb with MiXCR from the multiplex PCR reads. The table lists 500,000 to 750,000 distinct CDR3 sequences, 40% to 55% of them singletons, with around 8% in the top ten. Sequences were obtained from peripheral blood or thyroid tissue (not recorded which). This sequence joins TRBV7-9 and TRBJ2-7; no firm D call. The clonotype was recovered from a woman between 18 and 30 years old with Graves' hyperthyroidism. The CDR3 DNA reads as TGTGCCAGCAGTGCCTACTACGAGCAGTACTTC. The encoded protein is CASSAYYEQYF.